This TCR beta chain is drawn from a study of siplizumab effects on memory and regulatory T cells (dated by TCRdb to the late 2010s). Regarding the complete study: The study examined how the anti-CD2 antibody siplizumab affects alloreactive T-cell subsets in allogeneic mixed lymphocyte reactions built from human PBMCs.

The library was produced with the immunoSEQ multiplex PCR assay. About 10^5 TCR templates per sample were assayed by the deep sequencing platform. Genomic DNA extracted from sorted T cells was the material used for TCRbeta CDR3 sequencing. Per the source publication's procedure: The R programming language was used for clonal analysis of TCRbeta CDR3 data. Unstimulated samples were compared with post-reaction CFSE-low samples to define alloreactive CD4+ and CD8+ clones. Regulatory or non-regulatory origin of alloreactive CD4+ clones was assigned by matching sequences to the sorted unstimulated Treg and non-Treg repertoires. TCRdb stores this immuneACCESS table with in-frame sequences only. Part of the clones is absent; in the studies checked, under half of the shortfall reflects unresolved V genes, and no reason is known for the rest. V and J calls and clone size are given by that table; D and trimming were obtained from the DNA. This sample gives more than 95,000 clones in total; around 94% of them show up just once. Roughly 1.5% of the sample belongs to the ten largest clones.

The germline ends are 10 bases apart after V is trimmed by 2 bases and J by 2 bases. The CDR3 sequence holds 14 residues, the cysteine and phenylalanine included. Only the CDR3 region is kept as DNA, spanning 42 bases read in frame from base 1. CDR1 is given as MNHEY and CDR2 as SMNVEV, both from the germline V gene (reference sequence). Sorted unstimulated T cells and proliferating T cells recovered from mixed lymphocyte reactions underwent TCRbeta CDR3 sequencing. Fresh whole blood from around 11 HLA-typed healthy donors was used to isolate PBMCs. To map where alloreactive clones came from, CD4+ non-regulatory T cells in the unstimulated state were FACS-sorted. The paper's findings and limits, for the study overall: Unstimulated naive T cells appeared to be more diverse than memory T cells, and naive cells seemed to make a substantial contribution to the alloresponse. For roughly 80-97% of proliferating CD4+ or CD8+ clones, no naive or memory phenotype could be assigned. Sequences below about 10^-5 frequency were poorly captured, so only a minor fraction of alloreactive clones could be mapped to unstimulated subsets. No functional confirmation was obtained for the suppressive function of proliferating Tregs from siplizumab cultures. Among mappable alloreactive CD4+ clones, an average Treg-derived fraction of over 60% was observed with siplizumab, compared with roughly 27% in control reactions. The cumulative frequency of alloreactive sequences that could be traced back to unstimulated CD4+ memory T cells was significantly reduced by siplizumab.

Of note for this clone: Its antigen remains undetermined. It has no much larger one-base neighbor in the sample; base qualities were not kept.

This chain joins TRBV27 to TRBJ2-7; a confident D gene designation cannot be given. Sequences were obtained from non-Treg CD4+ T cells sorted from blood. This specimen's cell subset or site label, per the study, means: FACS-sorted unstimulated CD4+ non-regulatory T cells. The sequence was obtained from a human donor in good health. The bases read TGTGCCAGCAGTTTAAACGCAGGACCCTACGAGCAGTACTTC. Its translation reads: CASSLNAGPYEQYF.